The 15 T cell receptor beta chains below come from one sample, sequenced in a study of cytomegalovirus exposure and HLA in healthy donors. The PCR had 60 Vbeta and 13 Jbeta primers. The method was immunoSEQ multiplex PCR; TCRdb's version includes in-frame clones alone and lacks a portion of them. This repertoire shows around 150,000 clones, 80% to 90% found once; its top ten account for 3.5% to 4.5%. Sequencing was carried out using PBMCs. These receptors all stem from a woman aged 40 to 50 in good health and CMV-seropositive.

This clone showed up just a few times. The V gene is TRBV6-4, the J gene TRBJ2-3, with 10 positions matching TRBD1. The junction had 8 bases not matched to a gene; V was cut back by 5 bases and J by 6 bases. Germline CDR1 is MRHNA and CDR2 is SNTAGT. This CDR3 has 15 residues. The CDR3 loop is CASSLGTGEGDTQYF. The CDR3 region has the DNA TGTGCCAGCAGTCTAGGGACAGGGGAAGGGGATACGCAGTATTTT.

CDR3 sequence (DNA): TGTGCCAGCTCACCACTGGGCCTAGCGGGAGACGAGCAGTACTTC. The encoded protein is CASSPLGLAGDEQYF. This chain links TRBV18 with TRBJ2-7, with TRBD2 matching 10 bases. Germline V gene data show CDR1 as KGHSH and CDR2 as LQKENI. V was clipped by 1 base and J by 5 bases; unmatched bases: 5. The CDR3 spans 15 residues.

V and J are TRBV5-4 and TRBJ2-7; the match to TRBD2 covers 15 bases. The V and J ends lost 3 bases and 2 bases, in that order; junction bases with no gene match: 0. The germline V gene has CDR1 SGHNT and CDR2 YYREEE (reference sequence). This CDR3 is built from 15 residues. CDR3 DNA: TGTGCCAGCAGCTGGACTAGCGGGGGGGCCTACGAGCAGTACTTC. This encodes CASSWTSGGAYEQYF.

CDR3 sequence reads: CASSLDGTGMKDTQYF. Here the CDR3 DNA reads TGCGCCAGCAGCTTGGACGGGACAGGGATGAAAGATACGCAGTATTTT. The chain carries TRBV5-1 and TRBJ2-3; 9 bases are shared with TRBD1. CDR1 is SGHRS, CDR2 YFSETQ, per germline. V lost 0 bases to trimming and J lost 5 bases; unmatched junction nucleotides: 7. The CDR3 runs 16 residues. The variable domain in full, completed from reference TRBV5-1 and TRBJ2-3, reads KAGVTQTPRYLIKTRGQQVTLSCSPISGHRSVSWYQQTPGQGLQFLFEYFSETQRNKGNFPGRFSGRQFSNSRSEMNVSTLELGDSALYLCASSLDGTGMKDTQYFGPGTRLTVL.

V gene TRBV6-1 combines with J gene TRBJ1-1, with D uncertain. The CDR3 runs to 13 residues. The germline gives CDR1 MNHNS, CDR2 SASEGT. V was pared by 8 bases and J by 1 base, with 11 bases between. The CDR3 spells CASASPGNTEAFF. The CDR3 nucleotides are TGTGCCAGCGCCTCACCAGGGAACACTGAAGCTTTCTTT.

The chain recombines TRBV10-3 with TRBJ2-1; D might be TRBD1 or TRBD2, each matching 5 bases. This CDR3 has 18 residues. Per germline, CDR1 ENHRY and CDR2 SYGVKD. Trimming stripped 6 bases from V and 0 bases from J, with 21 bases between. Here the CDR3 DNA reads TGTGCCATCAGCGAGGGACCCTCCGGGGAGAGCTCCTACAATGAGCAGTTCTTC. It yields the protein CAISEGPSGESSYNEQFF.

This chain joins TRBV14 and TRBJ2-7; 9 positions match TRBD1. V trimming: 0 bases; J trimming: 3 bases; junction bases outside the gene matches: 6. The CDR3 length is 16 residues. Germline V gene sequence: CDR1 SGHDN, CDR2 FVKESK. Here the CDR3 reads CASSQDTGGKVYEQYF. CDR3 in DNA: TGTGCCAGCAGCCAAGACACAGGGGGCAAGGTCTACGAGCAGTACTTC.

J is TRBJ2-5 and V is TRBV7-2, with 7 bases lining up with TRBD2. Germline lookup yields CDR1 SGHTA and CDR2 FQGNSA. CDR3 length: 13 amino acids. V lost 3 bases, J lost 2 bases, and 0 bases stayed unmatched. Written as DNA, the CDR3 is TGTGCCAGCAGCTTGGGGGGGCAAGAGACCCAGTACTTC. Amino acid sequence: CASSLGGQETQYF. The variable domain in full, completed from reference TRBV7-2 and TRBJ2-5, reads GAGVSQSPSNKVTEKGKDVELRCDPISGHTALYWYRQSLGQGLEFLIYFQGNSAPDKSGLPSDRFSAERTGGSVSTLTIQRTQQEDSAVYLCASSLGGQETQYFGPGTRLLVL.

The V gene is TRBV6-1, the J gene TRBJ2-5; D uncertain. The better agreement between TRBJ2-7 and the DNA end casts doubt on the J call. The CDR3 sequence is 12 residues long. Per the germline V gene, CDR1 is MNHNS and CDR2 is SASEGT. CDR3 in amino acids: CASTTLDYEQYF. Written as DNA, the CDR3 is TGTGCCAGCACCACTCTGGACTACGAGCAGTACTTC.

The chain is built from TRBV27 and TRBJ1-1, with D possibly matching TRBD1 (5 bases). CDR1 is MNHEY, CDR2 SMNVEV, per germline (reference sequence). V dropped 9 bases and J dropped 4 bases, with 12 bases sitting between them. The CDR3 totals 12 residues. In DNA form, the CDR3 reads TGTGCCAGTGGGGGGTTCGGCACTGAAGCTTTCTTT. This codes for CASGGFGTEAFF.

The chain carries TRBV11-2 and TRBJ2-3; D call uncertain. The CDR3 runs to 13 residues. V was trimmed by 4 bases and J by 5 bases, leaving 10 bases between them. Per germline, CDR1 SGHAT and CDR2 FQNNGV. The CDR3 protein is CASSWAFGDTQYF. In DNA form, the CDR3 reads TGTGCCAGCAGCTGGGCTTTTGGAGATACGCAGTATTTT.

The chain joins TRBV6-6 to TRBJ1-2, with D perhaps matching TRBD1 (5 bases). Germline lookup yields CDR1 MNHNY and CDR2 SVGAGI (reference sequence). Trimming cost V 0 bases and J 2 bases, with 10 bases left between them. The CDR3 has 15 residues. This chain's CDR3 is CASSYSARVNYGYTF. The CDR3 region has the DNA TGTGCCAGCAGTTACTCAGCCAGGGTAAACTATGGCTACACCTTC.

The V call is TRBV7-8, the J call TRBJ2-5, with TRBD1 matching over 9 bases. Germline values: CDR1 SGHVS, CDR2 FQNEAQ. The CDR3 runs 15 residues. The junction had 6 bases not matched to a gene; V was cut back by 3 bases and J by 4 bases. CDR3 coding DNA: TGTGCCAGCAGCTTCAGGACAGGGGAGGCAGAGACCCAGTACTTC. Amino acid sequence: CASSFRTGEAETQYF.

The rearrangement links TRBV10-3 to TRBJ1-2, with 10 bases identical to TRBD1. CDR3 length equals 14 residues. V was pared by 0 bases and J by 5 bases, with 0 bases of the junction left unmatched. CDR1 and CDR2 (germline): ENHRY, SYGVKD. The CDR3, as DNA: TGTGCCATCAGTGAGTCGGGACAGGGGTATGGCTACACCTTC. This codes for CAISESGQGYGYTF.

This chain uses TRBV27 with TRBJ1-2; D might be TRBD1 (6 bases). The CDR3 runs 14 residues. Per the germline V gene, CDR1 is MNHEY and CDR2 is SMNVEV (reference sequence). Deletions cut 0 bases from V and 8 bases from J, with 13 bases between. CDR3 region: CASSLSTGPGGYTF. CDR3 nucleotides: TGTGCCAGCAGTTTATCGACAGGTCCGGGCGGCTACACCTTC.